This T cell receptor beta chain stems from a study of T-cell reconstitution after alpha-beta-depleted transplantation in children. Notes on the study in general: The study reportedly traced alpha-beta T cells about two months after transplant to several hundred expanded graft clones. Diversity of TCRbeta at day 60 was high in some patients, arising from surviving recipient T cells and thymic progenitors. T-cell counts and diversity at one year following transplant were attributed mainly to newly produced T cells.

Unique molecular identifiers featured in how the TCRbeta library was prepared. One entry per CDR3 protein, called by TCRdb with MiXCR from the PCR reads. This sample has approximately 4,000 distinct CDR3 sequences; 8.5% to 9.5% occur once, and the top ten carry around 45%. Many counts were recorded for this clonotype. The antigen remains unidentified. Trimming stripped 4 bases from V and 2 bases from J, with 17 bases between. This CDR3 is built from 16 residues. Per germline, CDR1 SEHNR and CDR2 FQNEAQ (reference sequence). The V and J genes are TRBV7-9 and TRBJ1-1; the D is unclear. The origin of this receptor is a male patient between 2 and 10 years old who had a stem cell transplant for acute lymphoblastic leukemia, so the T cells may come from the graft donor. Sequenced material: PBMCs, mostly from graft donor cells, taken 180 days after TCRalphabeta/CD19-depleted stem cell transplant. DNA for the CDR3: TGTGCCAGCAGCTCCCCAGCGAGGGCGGTTAACACTGAAGCTTTCTTT. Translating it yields CASSSPARAVNTEAFF.